Listed below are T cell receptor beta chains from one sample, sequenced in a study of blood T cells in healthy people across ages. Each CDR3 protein gets one entry after TCRdb re-called the 5' RACE reads with MiXCR. The table records some 1,800,000 distinct CDR3 sequences, 35% to 50% of them present only once. The source material was blood. All receptors derive from a human donor in good health. Both conserved end residues are part of each CDR3. A D gene is named only where the DNA matches it firmly. Some rows mark clone size as missing; the rest say once, few, many or name a class of expanded clone.

D: NA
size: NA
J: TRBJ1-2
V: TRBV4-1
DNA: TGCGCCAGCAGCCAAGATCCCCCTCCGACAGGAGGCTACACCTTC
CDR3: CASSQDPPPTGGYTF

D: TRBD2
size: NA
J: TRBJ2-7
V: TRBV27
DNA: TGTGCCAGCAGGTTATCCGGGACTACTGAGCAGTACTTC
CDR3: CASRLSGTTEQYF

D: NA
size: few
J: TRBJ1-2
V: TRBV20-1
DNA: TGCAGTGCTAGAGATGGGGACCCCGATGGCTACACCTTC
CDR3: CSARDGDPDGYTF

D: TRBD2
size: NA
J: TRBJ2-7
V: TRBV7-2
DNA: TGTGCCAGCAGCTTACTGACACTAGCGGATTCCTACGAGCAGTACTTC
CDR3: CASSLLTLADSYEQYF

D: TRBD1
size: NA
J: TRBJ2-3
V: TRBV7-7
DNA: TGTGCCAGCAGCTCGACAGGGCTTACAGATACGCAGTATTTT
CDR3: CASSSTGLTDTQYF

D: NA
size: NA
J: TRBJ1-2
V: TRBV20-1
DNA: TGCAGTGCTAGAGATCTCTGGGGGCTGGACTATGGCTACACCTTC
CDR3: CSARDLWGLDYGYTF

D: NA
size: few
J: TRBJ1-2
V: TRBV9
DNA: TGTGCCAGCAGTGTGGGAGGGGCTCGAGGCTACACCTTC
CDR3: CASSVGGARGYTF

D: TRBD2
size: once
J: TRBJ2-1
V: TRBV20-1
DNA: TGCAGTCAGACTAGCGGGGGGCACTACAATGAGCAGTTCTTC
CDR3: CSQTSGGHYNEQFF

D: NA
size: NA
J: TRBJ2-2
V: TRBV7-8
DNA: TGTGCCTCCCGGACAGTCGGGACCGGGGAGCTGTTTTTT
CDR3: CASRTVGTGELFF

D: NA
size: NA
J: TRBJ1-2
V: TRBV7-9
DNA: TGTGCCAGCAGCTTAAGTCACAGTTTAGGTGGCTACACCTTC
CDR3: CASSLSHSLGGYTF

D: TRBD1
size: many
J: TRBJ1-2
V: TRBV12-3/TRBV12-4
DNA: TGTGCCAGCAGCCCGACAGGGGGTTACTATGGCTACACCTTC
CDR3: CASSPTGGYYGYTF

D: TRBD1
size: NA
J: TRBJ2-7
V: TRBV7-3
DNA: TGTGCCAGCAGCTTGGAGCCGGGACAGGGGGACTACGAGCAGTACTTC
CDR3: CASSLEPGQGDYEQYF

D: NA
size: few
J: TRBJ1-2
V: TRBV6-6
DNA: TGTGCCAGCAACCAGGACGGAGCCAACTATGGCTACACCTTC
CDR3: CASNQDGANYGYTF

D: NA
size: NA
J: TRBJ2-5
V: TRBV6-1
DNA: TGTGCCAGCACCCCGGGGGGCGATAAAGAGACCCAGTACTTC
CDR3: CASTPGGDKETQYF